This T cell receptor beta chain originates from a study of blood T cell repertoires in COVID-19. Study overall: PBMCs, B-cell-depleted T cells, or T cells provided the cDNA or gDNA that made up the material.

This CDR3 is 15 amino acids long. The germline CDR1 and CDR2 sequences are LNHDA and SQIVND (reference sequence). V was clipped by 0 bases and J by 8 bases, with 14 bases between them. This clone has more than one count but fewer than ten. Per the authors' pipeline: Estimation of nucleated cell counts was performed using reference gene primer amplification. Using immunoSEQ multiplex PCR, the repertoire was profiled, and TCRdb retains in-frame clones only, with some absent. V, J and clone size reflect that table, while D and trimming were determined from the DNA. The sample holds around 120,000 clones, roughly 80% seen once.

Material: peripheral blood. This sequence joins TRBV19 and TRBJ2-1; no clear D gene. This sequence was found in a man in his 70s with active or convalescent COVID-19. CDR3 in DNA: TGTGCCAGTAGTATAGAATGGAACTATCCGGATGAGCAGTTCTTC. Its protein is CASSIEWNYPDEQFF.